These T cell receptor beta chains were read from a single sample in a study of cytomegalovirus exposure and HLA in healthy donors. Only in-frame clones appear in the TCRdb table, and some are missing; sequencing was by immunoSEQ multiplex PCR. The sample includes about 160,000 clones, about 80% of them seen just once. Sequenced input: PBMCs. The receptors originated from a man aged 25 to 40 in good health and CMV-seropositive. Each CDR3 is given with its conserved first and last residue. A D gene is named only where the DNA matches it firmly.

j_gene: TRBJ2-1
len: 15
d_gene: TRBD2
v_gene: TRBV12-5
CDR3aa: CASGLASGAYNEQFF
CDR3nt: TGTGCTAGTGGTTTGGCTAGCGGGGCCTACAATGAGCAGTTCTTC

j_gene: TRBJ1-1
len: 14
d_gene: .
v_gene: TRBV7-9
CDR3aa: CASSLQGSNTEAFF
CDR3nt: TGTGCCAGCAGCTTGCAGGGTAGCAACACTGAAGCTTTCTTT

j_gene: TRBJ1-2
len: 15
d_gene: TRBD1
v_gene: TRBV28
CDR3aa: CASSSDSGQGIGYTF
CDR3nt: TGTGCCAGCAGTTCGGACTCGGGACAGGGAATTGGCTACACCTTC

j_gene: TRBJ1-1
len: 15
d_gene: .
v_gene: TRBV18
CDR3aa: CASSRQPDGNTEAFF
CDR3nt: TGTGCCAGCTCACGACAACCGGATGGGAACACTGAAGCTTTCTTT

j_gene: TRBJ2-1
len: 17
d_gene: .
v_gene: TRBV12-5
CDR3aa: CASVSAPGGGAVREQFF
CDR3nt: TGTGCTAGTGTTAGCGCCCCGGGTGGGGGGGCCGTGCGTGAGCAGTTCTTC

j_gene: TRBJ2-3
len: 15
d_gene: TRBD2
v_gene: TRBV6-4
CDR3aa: CASSRFSGGGDTQYF
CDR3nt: TGTGCCAGCAGTCGATTTAGCGGGGGGGGAGATACGCAGTATTTT

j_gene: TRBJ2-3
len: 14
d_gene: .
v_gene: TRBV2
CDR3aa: CASSEGQGPDTQYF
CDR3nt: TGTGCCAGCAGTGAAGGGCAGGGGCCAGATACGCAGTATTTT

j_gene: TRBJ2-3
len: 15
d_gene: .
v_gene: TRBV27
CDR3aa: CASSLDPVPTDTQYF
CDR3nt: TGTGCCAGCAGCCTAGACCCAGTGCCCACAGATACGCAGTATTTT

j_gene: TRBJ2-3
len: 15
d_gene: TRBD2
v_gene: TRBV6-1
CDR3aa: CASSLARGSTDTQYF
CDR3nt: TGTGCCAGCAGCTTGGCGCGGGGGTCCACAGATACGCAGTATTTT

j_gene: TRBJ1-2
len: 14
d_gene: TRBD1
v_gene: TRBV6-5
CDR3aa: CASSPTGGGGGYTF
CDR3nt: TGTGCCAGCAGCCCCACAGGAGGGGGCGGTGGCTACACCTTC

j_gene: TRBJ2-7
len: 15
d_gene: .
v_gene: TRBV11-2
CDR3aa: CASSLVRGSTYEQYF
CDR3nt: TGTGCCAGCAGCTTAGTTCGCGGCAGTACCTACGAGCAGTACTTC

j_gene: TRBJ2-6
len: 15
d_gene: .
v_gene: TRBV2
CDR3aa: CASTPDMSGANVLTF
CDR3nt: TGTGCCAGCACACCAGACATGTCCGGGGCCAACGTCCTGACTTTC

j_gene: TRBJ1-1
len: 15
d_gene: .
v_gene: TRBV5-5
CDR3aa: CASSLFGGSNTEAFF
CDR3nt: TGTGCCAGCAGCTTGTTCGGGGGGTCTAACACTGAAGCTTTCTTT

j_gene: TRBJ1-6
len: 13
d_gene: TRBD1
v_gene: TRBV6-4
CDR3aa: CASSAGQGTPLHF
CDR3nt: TGTGCCAGCAGCGCGGGACAGGGGACACCCCTCCACTTT

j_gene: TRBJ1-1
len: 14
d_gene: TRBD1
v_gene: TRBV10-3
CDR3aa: CAISRTGDVTEAFF
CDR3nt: TGTGCCATCAGCCGAACAGGGGATGTCACTGAAGCTTTCTTT

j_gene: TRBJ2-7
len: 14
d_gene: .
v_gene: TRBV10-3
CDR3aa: CAISESGRDYEQYF
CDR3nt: TGTGCCATCAGTGAGTCGGGTCGGGACTACGAGCAGTACTTC

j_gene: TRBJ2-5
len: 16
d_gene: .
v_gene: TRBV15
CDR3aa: CATSRDLAGVGETQYF
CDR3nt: TGTGCCACCAGCAGAGATCTGGCAGGGGTAGGGGAGACCCAGTACTTC

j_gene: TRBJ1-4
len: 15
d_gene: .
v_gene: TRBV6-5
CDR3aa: CASRGPIATNEKLFF
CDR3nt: TGTGCCAGCAGGGGGCCAATTGCAACTAATGAAAAACTGTTTTTT

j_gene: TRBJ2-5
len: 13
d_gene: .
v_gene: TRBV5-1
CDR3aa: CASSPSPEETQYF
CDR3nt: TGCGCCAGCAGCCCCTCCCCTGAAGAGACCCAGTACTTC

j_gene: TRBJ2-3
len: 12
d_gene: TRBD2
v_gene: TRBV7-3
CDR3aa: CASSNRTRVQYF
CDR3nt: TGTGCCAGCAGCAATAGGACTAGAGTGCAGTATTTT

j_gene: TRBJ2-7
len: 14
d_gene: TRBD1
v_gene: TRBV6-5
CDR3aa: CASGRPGQTTGQYF
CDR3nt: TGTGCCAGCGGACGACCGGGACAGACCACGGGGCAGTACTTC

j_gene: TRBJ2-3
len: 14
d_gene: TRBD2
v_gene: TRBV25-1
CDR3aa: CASNRGGRADTQYF
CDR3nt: TGTGCCAGCAACCGGGGGGGGCGGGCAGATACGCAGTATTTT

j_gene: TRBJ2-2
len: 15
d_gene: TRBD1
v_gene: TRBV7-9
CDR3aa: CASSPGQGNIGELFF
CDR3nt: TGTGCCAGCAGCCCAGGACAGGGGAACATCGGGGAGCTGTTTTTT

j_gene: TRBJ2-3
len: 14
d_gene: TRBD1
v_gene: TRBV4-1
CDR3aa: CASSLGQGSDTQYF
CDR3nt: TGCGCCAGCAGCCTCGGACAGGGATCAGATACGCAGTATTTT

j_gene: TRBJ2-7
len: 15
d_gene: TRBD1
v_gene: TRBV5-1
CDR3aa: CASSPTGTASYEQYF
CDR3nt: TGCGCCAGCAGCCCTACCGGGACAGCCTCCTACGAGCAGTACTTC

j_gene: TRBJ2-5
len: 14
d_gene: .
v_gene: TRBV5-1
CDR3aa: CASRDTGVGETQYF
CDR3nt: TGCGCCTCCAGGGACACTGGTGTTGGGGAGACCCAGTACTTC

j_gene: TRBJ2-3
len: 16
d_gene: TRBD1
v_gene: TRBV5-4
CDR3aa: CASSSSQGAPTDTQYF
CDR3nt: TGTGCCAGCAGCTCATCACAGGGGGCTCCCACAGATACGCAGTATTTT

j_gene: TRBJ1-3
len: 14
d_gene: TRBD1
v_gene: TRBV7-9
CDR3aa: CASSLQGAGNTIYF
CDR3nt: TGTGCCAGCAGTTTACAGGGGGCGGGAAACACCATATATTTT

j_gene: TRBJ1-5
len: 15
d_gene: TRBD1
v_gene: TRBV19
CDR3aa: CASSIRRRGVQPQHF
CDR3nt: TGTGCCAGTAGTATACGTCGCAGGGGGGTTCAGCCCCAGCATTTT